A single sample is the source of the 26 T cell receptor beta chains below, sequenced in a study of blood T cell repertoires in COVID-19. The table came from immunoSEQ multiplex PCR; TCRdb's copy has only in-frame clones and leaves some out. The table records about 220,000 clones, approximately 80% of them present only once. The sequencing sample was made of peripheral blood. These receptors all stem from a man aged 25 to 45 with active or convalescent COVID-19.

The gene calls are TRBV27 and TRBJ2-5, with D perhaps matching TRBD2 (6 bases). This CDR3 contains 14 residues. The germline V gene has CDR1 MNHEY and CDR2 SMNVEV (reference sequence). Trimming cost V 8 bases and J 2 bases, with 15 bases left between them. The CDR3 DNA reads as TGTGCCAGCGGAGGGGCAGGGTTACAAGAGACCCAGTACTTC. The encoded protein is CASGGAGLQETQYF.

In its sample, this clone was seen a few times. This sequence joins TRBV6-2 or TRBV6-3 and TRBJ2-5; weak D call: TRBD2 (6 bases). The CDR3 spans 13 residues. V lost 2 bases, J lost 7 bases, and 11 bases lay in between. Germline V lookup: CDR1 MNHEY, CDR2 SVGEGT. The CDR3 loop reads CASSYTVGGTQYF. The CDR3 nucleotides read TGTGCCAGCAGTTACACCGTCGGGGGGACCCAGTACTTC.

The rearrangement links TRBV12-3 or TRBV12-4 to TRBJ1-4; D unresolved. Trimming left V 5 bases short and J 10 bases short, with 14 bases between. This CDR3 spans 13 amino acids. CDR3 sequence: CASSPTPPGKLFF. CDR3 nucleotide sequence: TGTGCCAGCAGTCCTACCCCCCCAGGAAAACTGTTTTTT.

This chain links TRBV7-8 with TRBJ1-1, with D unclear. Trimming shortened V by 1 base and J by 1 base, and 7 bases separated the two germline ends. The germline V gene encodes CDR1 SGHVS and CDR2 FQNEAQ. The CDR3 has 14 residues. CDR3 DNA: TGTGCCAGCAGCTTAGGGCCCACGAACACTGAAGCTTTCTTT. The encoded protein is CASSLGPTNTEAFF.

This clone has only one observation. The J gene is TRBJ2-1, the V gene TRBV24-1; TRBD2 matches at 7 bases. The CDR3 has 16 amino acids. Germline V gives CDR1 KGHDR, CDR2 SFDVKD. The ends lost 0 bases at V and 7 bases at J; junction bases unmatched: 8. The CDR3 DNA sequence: TGTGCCACCAGTGATTTGCAGAGGTTGGGGGGGAATGAGCAGTTCTTC. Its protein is CATSDLQRLGGNEQFF.

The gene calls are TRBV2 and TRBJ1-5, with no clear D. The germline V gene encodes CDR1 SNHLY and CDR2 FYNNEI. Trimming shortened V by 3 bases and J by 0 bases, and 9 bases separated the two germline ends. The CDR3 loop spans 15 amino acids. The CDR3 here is CASSESISSNQPQHF. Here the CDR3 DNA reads TGTGCCAGCAGTGAGTCTATATCTAGCAATCAGCCCCAGCATTTT.

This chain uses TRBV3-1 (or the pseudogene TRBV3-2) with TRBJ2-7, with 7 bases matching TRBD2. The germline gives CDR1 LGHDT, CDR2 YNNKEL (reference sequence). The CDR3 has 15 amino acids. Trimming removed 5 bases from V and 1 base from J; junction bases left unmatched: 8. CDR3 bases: TGTGCCAGCAGCGCAGGGCTGGGGGGGTCCTACGAGCAGTACTTC. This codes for CASSAGLGGSYEQYF.

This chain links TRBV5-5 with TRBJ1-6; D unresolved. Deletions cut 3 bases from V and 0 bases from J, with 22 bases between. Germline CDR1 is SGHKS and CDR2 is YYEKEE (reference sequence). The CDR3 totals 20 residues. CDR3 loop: CASSSFNIRTTSSYNSPLHF. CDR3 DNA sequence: TGTGCCAGCAGCTCCTTTAATATCAGAACTACGAGCTCCTATAATTCACCCCTCCACTTT. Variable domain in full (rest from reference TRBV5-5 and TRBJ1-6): DAGVTQSPTHLIKTRGQQVTLRCSPISGHKSVSWYQQVLGQGPQFIFQYYEKEERGRGNFPDRFSARQFPNYSSELNVNALLLGDSALYLCASSSFNIRTTSSYNSPLHFGNGTRLTVT.

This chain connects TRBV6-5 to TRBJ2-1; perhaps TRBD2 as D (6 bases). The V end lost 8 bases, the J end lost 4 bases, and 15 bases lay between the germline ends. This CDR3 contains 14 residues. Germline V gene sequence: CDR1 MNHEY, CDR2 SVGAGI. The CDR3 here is CASLVGGVYNEQFF. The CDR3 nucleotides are TGTGCCAGCCTTGTCGGGGGTGTATACAATGAGCAGTTCTTC.

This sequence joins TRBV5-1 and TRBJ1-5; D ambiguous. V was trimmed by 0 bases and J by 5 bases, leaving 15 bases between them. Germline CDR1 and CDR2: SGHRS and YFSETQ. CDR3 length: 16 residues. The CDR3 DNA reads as TGCGCCAGCAGCTTGGCGTCCGCTACTACGGATCAGCCCCAGCATTTT. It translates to CASSLASATTDQPQHF. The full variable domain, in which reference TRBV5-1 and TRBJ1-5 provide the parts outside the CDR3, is KAGVTQTPRYLIKTRGQQVTLSCSPISGHRSVSWYQQTPGQGLQFLFEYFSETQRNKGNFPGRFSGRQFSNSRSEMNVSTLELGDSALYLCASSLASATTDQPQHFGDGTRLSIL.

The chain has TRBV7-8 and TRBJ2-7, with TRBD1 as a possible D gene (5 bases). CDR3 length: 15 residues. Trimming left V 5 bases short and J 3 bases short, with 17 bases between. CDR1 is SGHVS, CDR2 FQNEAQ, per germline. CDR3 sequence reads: CASSLLRVPGYEQYF. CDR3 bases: TGTGCCAGCAGCCTACTCAGGGTCCCGGGCTACGAGCAGTACTTC.

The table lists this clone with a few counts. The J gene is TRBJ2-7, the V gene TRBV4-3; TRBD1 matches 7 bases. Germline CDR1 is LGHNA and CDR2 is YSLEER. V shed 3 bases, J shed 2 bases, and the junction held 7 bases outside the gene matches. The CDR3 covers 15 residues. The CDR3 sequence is CASSHGMGQPYEQYF. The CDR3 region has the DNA TGCGCCAGCAGCCATGGGATGGGACAGCCCTACGAGCAGTACTTC.

CDR3 amino acids: CASRPGSSGNTIYF. For the CDR3, the DNA is TGTGCCAGCAGACCGGGGAGCTCTGGAAACACCATATATTTT. V usage is TRBV6-6 and J usage is TRBJ1-3; the D is unclear. V was shortened by 6 bases and J by 0 bases, with 9 bases between the two germline ends. The germline gives CDR1 MNHNY, CDR2 SVGAGI (reference sequence). The CDR3 totals 14 residues.

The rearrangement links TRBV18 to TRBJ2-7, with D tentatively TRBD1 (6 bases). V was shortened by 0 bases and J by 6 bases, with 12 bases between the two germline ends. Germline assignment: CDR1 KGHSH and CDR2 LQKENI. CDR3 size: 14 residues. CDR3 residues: CASSPPAGASEQYF. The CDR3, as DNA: TGTGCCAGCTCACCACCGGCAGGGGCGTCCGAGCAGTACTTC. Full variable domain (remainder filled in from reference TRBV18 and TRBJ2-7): NAGVMQNPRHLVRRRGQEARLRCSPMKGHSHVYWYRQLPEEGLKFMVYLQKENIIDESGMPKERFSAEFPKEGPSILRIQQVVRGDSAAYFCASSPPAGASEQYFGPGTRLTVT.

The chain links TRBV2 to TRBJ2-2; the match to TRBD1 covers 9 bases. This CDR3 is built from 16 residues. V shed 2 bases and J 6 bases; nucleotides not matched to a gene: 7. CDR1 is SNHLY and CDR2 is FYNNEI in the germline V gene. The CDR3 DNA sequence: TGTGCCAGCAGTGAAAGACAGGGGGTGAGAGCCGGGGAGCTGTTTTTT. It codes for CASSERQGVRAGELFF.

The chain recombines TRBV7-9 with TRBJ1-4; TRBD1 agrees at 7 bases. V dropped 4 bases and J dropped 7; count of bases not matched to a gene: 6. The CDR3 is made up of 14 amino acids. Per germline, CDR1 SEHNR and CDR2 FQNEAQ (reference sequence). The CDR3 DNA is TGTGCCAGCAGCTCGACAGGGTCACGTGAAAAACTGTTTTTT. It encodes CASSSTGSREKLFF.

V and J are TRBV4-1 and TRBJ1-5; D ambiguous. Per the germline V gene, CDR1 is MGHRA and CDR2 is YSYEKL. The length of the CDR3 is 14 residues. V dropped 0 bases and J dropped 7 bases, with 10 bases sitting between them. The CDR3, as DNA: TGCGCCAGCAGCCAAGATTTGGCGGGCCAGCCCCAGCATTTT. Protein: CASSQDLAGQPQHF.

The CDR3 DNA follows: TGTGCCACCTACACGGGACAGGGAGTAGCCGGGGAGCTGTTTTTT. Residues: CATYTGQGVAGELFF. The genes are TRBV6-5 and TRBJ2-2; 9 bases are shared with TRBD1. The germline V gene encodes CDR1 MNHEY and CDR2 SVGAGI. J lost 6 bases, V lost 10 bases, and 12 bases had no gene match. The CDR3 extends over 15 amino acids.

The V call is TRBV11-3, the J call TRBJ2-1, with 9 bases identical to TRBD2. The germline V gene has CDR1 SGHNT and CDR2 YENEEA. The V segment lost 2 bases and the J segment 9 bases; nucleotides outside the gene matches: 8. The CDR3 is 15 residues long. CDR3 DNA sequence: TGTGCCAGCAGCTTATCGAGCGGGGGGATCGGTGAGCAGTTCTTC. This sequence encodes CASSLSSGGIGEQFF. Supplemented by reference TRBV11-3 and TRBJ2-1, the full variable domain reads EAGVVQSPRYKIIEKKQPVAFWCNPISGHNTLYWYLQNLGQGPELLIRYENEEAVDDSQLPKDRFSAERLKGVDSTLKIQPAELGDSAVYLCASSLSSGGIGEQFFGPGTRLTVL.

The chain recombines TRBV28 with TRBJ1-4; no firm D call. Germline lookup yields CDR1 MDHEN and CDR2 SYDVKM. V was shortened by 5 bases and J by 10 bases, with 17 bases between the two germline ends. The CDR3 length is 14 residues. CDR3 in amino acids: CASSNGQEEGKLFF. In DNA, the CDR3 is TGTGCCAGCAGTAACGGGCAAGAGGAGGGAAAACTGTTTTTT.

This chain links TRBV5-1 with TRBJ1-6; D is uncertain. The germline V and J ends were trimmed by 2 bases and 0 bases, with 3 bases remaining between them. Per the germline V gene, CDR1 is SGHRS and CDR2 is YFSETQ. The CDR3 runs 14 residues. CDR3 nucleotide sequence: TGCGCCAGCAGCTTCAGCTCCTATAATTCACCCCTCCACTTT. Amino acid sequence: CASSFSSYNSPLHF.

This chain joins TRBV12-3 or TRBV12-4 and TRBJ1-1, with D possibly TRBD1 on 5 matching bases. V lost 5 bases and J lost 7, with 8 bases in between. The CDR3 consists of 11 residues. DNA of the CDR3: TGTGCCAGCAGTCCGGGGGTTGAAGCTTTCTTT. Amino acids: CASSPGVEAFF.

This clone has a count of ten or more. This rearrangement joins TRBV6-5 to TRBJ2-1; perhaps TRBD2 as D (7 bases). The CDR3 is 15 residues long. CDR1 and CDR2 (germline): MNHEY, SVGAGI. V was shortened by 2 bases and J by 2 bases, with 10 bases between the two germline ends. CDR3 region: CASSYRGGPYNEQFF. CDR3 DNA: TGTGCCAGCAGTTACCGCGGGGGCCCCTACAATGAGCAGTTCTTC.

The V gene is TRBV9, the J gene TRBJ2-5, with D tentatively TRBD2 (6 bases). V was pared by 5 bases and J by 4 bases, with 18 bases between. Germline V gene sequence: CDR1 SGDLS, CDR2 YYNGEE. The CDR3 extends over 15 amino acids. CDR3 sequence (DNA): TGTGCCAGCAGTGACGTACCGGGAGCTTCAGAGACCCAGTACTTC. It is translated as CASSDVPGASETQYF.

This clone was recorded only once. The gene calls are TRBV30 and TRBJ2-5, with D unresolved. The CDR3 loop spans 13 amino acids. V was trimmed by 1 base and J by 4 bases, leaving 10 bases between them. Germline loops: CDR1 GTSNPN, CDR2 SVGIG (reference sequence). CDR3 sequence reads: CAWSDTHGETQYF. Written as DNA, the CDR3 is TGTGCCTGGAGTGATACGCACGGAGAGACCCAGTACTTC. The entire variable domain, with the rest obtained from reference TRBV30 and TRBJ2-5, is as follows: SQTIHQWPATLVQPVGSPLSLECTVEGTSNPNLYWYRQAAGRGLQLLFYSVGIGQISSEVPQNLSASRPQDRQFILSSKKLLLSDSGFYLCAWSDTHGETQYFGPGTRLLVL.

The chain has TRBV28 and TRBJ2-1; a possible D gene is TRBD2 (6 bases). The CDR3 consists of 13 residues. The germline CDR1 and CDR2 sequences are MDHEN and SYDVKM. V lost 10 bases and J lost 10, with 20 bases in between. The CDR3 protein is CATMTGVPREQFF. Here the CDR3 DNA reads TGTGCCACCATGACGGGGGTCCCAAGGGAGCAGTTCTTC.